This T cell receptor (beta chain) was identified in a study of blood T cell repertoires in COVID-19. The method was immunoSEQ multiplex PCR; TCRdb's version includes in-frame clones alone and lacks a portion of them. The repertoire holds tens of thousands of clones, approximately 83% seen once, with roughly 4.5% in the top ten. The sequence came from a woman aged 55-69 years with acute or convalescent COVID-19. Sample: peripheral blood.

CDR3 sequence reads: CASPGIEYEQYF. CDR3 in DNA: TGTGCCAGCCCCGGGATAGAATACGAGCAGTACTTC. The chain couples TRBV6-5 to TRBJ2-7; TRBD2 is a possible D gene (5 bases). The CDR3 spans 12 residues. Per germline, CDR1 MNHEY and CDR2 SVGAGI. Trimming removed 8 bases from V and 4 bases from J, with 12 bases in between.